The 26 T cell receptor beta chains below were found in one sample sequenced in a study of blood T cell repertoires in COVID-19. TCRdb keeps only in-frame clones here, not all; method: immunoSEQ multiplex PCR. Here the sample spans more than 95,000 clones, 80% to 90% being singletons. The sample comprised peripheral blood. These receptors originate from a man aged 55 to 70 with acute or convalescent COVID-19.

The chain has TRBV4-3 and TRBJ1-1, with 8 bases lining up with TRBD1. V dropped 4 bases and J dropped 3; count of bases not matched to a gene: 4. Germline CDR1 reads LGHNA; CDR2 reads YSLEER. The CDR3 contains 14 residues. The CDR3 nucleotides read TGCGCCAGCAGCCGCGGACAGGGAGACACTGAAGCTTTCTTT. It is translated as CASSRGQGDTEAFF.

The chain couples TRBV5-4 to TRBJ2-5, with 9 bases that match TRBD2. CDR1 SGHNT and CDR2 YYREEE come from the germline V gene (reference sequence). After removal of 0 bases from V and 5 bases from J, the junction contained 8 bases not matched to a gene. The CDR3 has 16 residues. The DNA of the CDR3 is TGTGCCAGCAGCTTGGATGGGGCGGGGGGGCGTGAGACCCAGTACTTC. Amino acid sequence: CASSLDGAGGRETQYF.

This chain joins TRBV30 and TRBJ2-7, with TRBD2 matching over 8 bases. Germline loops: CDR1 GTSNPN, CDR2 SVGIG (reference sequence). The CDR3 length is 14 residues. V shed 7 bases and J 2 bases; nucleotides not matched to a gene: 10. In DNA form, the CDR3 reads TGTGCCTCCGTTCGGAGCGGGAGAACCTACGAGCAGTACTTC. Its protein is CASVRSGRTYEQYF.

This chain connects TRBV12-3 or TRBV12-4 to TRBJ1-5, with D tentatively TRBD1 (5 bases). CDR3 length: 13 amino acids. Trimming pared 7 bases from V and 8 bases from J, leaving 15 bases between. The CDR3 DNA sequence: TGTGCCAGCACCCAGACAGCCCTAGAGCCCCAGCATTTT. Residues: CASTQTALEPQHF.

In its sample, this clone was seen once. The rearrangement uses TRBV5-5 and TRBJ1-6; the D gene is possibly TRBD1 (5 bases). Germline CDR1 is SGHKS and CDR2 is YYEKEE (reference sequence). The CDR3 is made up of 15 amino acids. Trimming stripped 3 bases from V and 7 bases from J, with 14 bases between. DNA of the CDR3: TGTGCCAGCAGCTACCCCCGGGACTGGAATTCACCCCTCCACTTT. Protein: CASSYPRDWNSPLHF.

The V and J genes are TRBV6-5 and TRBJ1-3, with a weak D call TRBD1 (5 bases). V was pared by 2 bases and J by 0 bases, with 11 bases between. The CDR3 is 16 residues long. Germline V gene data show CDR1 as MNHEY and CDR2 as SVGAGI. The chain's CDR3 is CASSYQSGYSGNTIYF. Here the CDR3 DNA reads TGTGCCAGCAGTTACCAGTCAGGGTACTCTGGAAACACCATATATTTT.

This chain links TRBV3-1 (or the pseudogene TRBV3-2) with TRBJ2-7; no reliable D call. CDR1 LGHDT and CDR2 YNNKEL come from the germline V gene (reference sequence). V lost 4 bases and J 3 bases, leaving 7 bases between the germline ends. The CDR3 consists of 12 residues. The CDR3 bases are TGTGCCAGCAGCCCATACAGCTACGAGCAGTACTTC. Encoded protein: CASSPYSYEQYF.

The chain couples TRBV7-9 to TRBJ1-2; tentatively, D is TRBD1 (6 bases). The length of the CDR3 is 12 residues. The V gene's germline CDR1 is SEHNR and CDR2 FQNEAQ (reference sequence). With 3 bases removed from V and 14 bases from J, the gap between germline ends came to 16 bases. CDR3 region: CASSLVEGDGTF. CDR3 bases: TGTGCCAGCAGCTTGGTTGAGGGGGATGGTACCTTC.

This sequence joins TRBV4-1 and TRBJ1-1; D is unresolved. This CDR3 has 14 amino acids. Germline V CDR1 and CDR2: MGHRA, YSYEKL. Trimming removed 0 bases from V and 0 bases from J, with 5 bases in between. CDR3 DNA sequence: TGCGCCAGCAGCCAAGATATAATGAACACTGAAGCTTTCTTT. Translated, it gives CASSQDIMNTEAFF.

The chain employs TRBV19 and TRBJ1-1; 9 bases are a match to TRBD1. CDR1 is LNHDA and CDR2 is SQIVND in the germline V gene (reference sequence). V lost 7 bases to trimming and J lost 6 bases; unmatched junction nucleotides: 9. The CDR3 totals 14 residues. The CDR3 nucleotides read TGTGCCAGTACCTCGGGACAGGGACTGTCTGAAGCTTTCTTT. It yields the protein CASTSGQGLSEAFF.

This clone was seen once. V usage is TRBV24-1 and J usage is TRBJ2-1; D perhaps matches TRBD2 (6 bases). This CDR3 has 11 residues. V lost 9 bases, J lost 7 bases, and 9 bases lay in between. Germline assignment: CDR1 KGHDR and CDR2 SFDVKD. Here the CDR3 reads CATGRGNEQFF. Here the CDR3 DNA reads TGTGCCACCGGGCGGGGTAATGAGCAGTTCTTC.

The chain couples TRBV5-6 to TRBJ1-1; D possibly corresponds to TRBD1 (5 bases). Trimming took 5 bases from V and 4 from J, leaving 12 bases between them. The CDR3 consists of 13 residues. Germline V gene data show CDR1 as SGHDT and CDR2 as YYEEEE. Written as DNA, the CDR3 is TGTGCCAGCAGTGGCGGGGGTAGCACTGAAGCTTTCTTT. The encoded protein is CASSGGGSTEAFF.

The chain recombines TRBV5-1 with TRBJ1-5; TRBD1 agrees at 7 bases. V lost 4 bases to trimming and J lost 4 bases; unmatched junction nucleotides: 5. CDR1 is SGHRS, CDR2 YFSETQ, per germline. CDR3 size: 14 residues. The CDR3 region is CASSTGTENQPQHF. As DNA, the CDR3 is TGCGCCAGCAGCACAGGGACAGAAAATCAGCCCCAGCATTTT.

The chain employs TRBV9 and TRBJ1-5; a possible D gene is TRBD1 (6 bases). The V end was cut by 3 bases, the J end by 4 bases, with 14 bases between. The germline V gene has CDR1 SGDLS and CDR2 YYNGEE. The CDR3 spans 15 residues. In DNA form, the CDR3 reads TGTGCCAGCAGCGGGGGGCCCCAGCAGAATCAGCCCCAGCATTTT. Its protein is CASSGGPQQNQPQHF.

The CDR3 spells CASSSPAGQGSYNEQFF. In DNA, the CDR3 is TGTGCCAGCAGCTCGCCGGCGGGACAGGGATCCTACAATGAGCAGTTCTTC. The chain recombines TRBV7-2 with TRBJ2-1; 9 bases fit TRBD1. The V gene's germline CDR1 is SGHTA and CDR2 FQGNSA. V lost 4 bases to trimming and J lost 1 base; unmatched junction nucleotides: 8. The CDR3 is made up of 17 amino acids. Supplemented by reference TRBV7-2 and TRBJ2-1, the full variable domain reads GAGVSQSPSNKVTEKGKDVELRCDPISGHTALYWYRQSLGQGLEFLIYFQGNSAPDKSGLPSDRFSAERTGGSVSTLTIQRTQQEDSAVYLCASSSPAGQGSYNEQFFGPGTRLTVL.

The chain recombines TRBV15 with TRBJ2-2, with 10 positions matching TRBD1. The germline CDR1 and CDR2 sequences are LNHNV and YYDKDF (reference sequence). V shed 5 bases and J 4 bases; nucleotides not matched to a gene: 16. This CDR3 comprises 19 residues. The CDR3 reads CATSGYPGQGRSSTGELFF. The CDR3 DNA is TGTGCCACCAGCGGATATCCGGGACAGGGGCGGTCTTCCACCGGGGAGCTGTTTTTT.

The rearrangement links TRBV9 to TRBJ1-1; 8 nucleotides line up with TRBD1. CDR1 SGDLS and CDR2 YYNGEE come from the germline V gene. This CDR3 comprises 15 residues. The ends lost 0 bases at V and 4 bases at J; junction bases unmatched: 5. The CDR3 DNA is TGTGCCAGCAGCGTAGCGGCAGGGGGCATCACTGAAGCTTTCTTT. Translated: CASSVAAGGITEAFF.

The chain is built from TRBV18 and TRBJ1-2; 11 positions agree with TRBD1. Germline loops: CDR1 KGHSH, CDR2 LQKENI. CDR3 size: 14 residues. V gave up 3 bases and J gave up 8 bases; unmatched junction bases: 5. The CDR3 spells CASSPGQGAEGYTF. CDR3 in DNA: TGTGCCAGCTCACCCGGACAGGGGGCGGAGGGCTACACCTTC. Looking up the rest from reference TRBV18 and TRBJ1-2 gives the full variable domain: NAGVMQNPRHLVRRRGQEARLRCSPMKGHSHVYWYRQLPEEGLKFMVYLQKENIIDESGMPKERFSAEFPKEGPSILRIQQVVRGDSAAYFCASSPGQGAEGYTFGSGTRLTVV.

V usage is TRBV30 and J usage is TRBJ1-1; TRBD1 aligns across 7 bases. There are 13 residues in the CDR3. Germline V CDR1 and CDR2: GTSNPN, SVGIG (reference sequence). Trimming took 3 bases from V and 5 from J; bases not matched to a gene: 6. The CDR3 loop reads CAWRNRGGTEAFF. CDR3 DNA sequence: TGTGCCTGGAGGAACAGGGGCGGGACTGAAGCTTTCTTT.

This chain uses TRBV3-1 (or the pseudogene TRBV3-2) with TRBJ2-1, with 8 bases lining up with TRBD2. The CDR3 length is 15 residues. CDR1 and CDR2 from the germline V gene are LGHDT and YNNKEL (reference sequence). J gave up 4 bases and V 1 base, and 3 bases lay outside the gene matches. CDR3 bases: TGTGCCAGCAGCCAAGGAGCGGGAGCTTACAATGAGCAGTTCTTC. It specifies CASSQGAGAYNEQFF.

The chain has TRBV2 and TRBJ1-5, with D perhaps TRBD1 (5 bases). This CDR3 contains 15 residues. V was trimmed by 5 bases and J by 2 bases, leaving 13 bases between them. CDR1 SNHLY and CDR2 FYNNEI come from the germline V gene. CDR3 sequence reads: CASSSDSGRNQPQHF. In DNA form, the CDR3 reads TGTGCCAGCAGTTCGGATTCAGGGCGCAATCAGCCCCAGCATTTT.

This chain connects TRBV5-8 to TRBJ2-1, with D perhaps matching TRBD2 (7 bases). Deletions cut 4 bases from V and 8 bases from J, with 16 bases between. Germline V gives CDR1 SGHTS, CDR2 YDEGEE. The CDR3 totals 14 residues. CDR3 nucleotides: TGTGCCAGCAGCGCGGGGGCCATGAGGGATGAGCAGTTCTTC. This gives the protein CASSAGAMRDEQFF.

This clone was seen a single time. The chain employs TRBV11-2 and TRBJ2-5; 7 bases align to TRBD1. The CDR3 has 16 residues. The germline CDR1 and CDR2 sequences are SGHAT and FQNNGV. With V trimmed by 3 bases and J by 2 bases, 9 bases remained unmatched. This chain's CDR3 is CASSLNQGQTQETQYF. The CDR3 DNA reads TGTGCCAGCAGCTTGAACCAGGGACAGACACAAGAGACCCAGTACTTC.

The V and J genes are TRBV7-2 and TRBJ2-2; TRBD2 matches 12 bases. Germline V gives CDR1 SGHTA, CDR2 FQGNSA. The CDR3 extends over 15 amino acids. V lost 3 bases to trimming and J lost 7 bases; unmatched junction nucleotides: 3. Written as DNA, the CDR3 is TGTGCCAGCAGCTTCGGACTAGCGGGACTCGGGGAGCTGTTTTTT. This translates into CASSFGLAGLGELFF. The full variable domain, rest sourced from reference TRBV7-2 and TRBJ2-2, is GAGVSQSPSNKVTEKGKDVELRCDPISGHTALYWYRQSLGQGLEFLIYFQGNSAPDKSGLPSDRFSAERTGGSVSTLTIQRTQQEDSAVYLCASSFGLAGLGELFFGEGSRLTVL.

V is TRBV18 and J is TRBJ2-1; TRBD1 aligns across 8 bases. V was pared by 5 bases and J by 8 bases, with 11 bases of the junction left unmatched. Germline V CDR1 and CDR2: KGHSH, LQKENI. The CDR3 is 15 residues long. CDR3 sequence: CASSSLTGAGDEQFF. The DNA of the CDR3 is TGTGCCAGCTCATCCCTGACAGGGGCAGGGGATGAGCAGTTCTTC.

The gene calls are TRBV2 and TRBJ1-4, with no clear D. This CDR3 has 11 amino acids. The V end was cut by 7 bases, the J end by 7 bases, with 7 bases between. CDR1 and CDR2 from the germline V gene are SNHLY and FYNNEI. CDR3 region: CASNRVEKLFF. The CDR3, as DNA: TGTGCCAGCAACCGGGTTGAAAAACTGTTTTTT.